The T cell receptor (beta chain) described here comes from a study of vaccination and CD4 T cells after COVID-19. Treatment: roughly ten-day PBMC culture with coronavirus spike peptide pools or control peptides (ViraFEST assay). The collection of CD4+ T cells from the unexposed donor took place before the COVID-19 pandemic (2011-2018). The germline gives CDR1 MRHNA, CDR2 SNTAGT. The trim removed 2 bases at V and 6 bases at J, leaving 0 bases unmatched. There are 15 residues in the CDR3. This clonotype was picked up a small number of times. Its antigen is not identified. Oncomine TCR Beta short-read sequencing was applied to DNA from cultured CD4+ T cells. It was from cultured CD4+ T cells that genomic DNA was extracted. TCRdb called the PCR reads again in MiXCR, with one record for every CDR3 protein. The table has about 10,000 distinct CDR3 sequences, about a third seen once.

Material for sequencing was CD4+ T cells from blood, cultured in vitro. The sequence derives from a human donor in good health. The chain links TRBV6-4 to TRBJ2-2, with 13 positions matching TRBD2. CDR3: CASSDGLAGAGELFF. DNA of the CDR3: TGTGCCAGCAGTGACGGACTAGCGGGAGCCGGGGAGCTGTTTTTT.